One and the same sample provided the 13 T cell receptor beta chains below, sequenced in a study of T cells expressing NK-cell markers. TCRdb reprocessed the 5' RACE reads and keeps a single row for each CDR3 protein, giving no DNA. The sample table includes roughly 380,000 distinct CDR3 sequences. Sequencing used blood T cells: a sorted CD56 or NKG2C T cell subset, CD4+ or CD8+ T cells, or bulk PBMC T cells (not recorded which). The receptors stem from a man aged 18-75 years in good health.

The CDR3 region is CAISAGTSGGAKNIQYF. The chain has TRBV10-3 and TRBJ2-4; TCRdb names TRBD2, which stays unverified in the absence of DNA. This CDR3 spans 17 amino acids. CDR1 and CDR2 from the germline V gene are ENHRY and SYGVKD.

This chain joins TRBV5-4 and TRBJ1-4; TCRdb selects TRBD1, and the lack of DNA leaves this call unchecked. The CDR3 extends over 15 amino acids. CDR1 and CDR2 from the germline V gene are SGHNT and YYREEE (reference sequence). The CDR3 spells CASSTGWGTNEKLFF.

The CDR3 protein is CASSLGGLASPLHF. This chain connects TRBV7-9 to TRBJ1-6. In germline, CDR1 is SEHNR, CDR2 FQNEAQ (reference sequence). The CDR3 length is 14 residues.

The V gene is TRBV6-7, the J gene TRBJ2-1. TRBV6-7 is treated as an ORF (open reading frame) with a function not yet certain. The CDR3 runs 11 residues. CDR3 loop: CASCENNEQFF.

The chain is built from TRBV12-3 or TRBV12-4 and TRBJ2-5. The CDR3 runs to 15 residues. This CDR3 is CASSLAGRFQETQYF.

The chain carries TRBV7-2 and TRBJ1-5. This CDR3 is built from 13 residues. CDR1 SGHTA and CDR2 FQGNSA come from the germline V gene. The CDR3 protein is CASSKYRNQPQHF.

The chain has TRBV20-1 and TRBJ2-3; no DNA is available, so the TRBD2 call from TCRdb remains unchecked. Germline V CDR1 and CDR2: DFQATT, SNEGSKA (reference sequence). This CDR3 region has 18 residues. This CDR3 is CSARGRLAGGSSTDTQYF.

The rearrangement joins TRBV11-2 to TRBJ1-3; TCRdb selects TRBD1, and the lack of DNA leaves this call unchecked. Germline CDR1 and CDR2: SGHAT and FQNNGV. This CDR3 is built from 13 residues. This CDR3 reads CASKPQGRNTIYF.

The V and J genes are TRBV2 and TRBJ1-5. Germline assignment: CDR1 SNHLY and CDR2 FYNNEI. The CDR3 is 13 amino acids. The CDR3 loop is CASRGGGMEPQHF.

The rearrangement links TRBV24-1 to TRBJ1-5. Germline CDR1 is KGHDR and CDR2 is SFDVKD. This CDR3 is built from 17 residues. The CDR3 loop is CATSSGGGINPYQPQHF.

The V and J genes are TRBV7-6 and TRBJ2-3; with no DNA, the TCRdb D assignment of TRBD1 cannot be verified. This CDR3 has 15 residues. In germline, CDR1 is SGHVS, CDR2 FNYEAQ. CDR3 sequence: CASSFRGGETDTQYF.

The rearrangement links TRBV9 to TRBJ2-7; TCRdb's assignment of TRBD1 cannot be checked, as there is no DNA. The germline CDR1 and CDR2 sequences are SGDLS and YYNGEE. This CDR3 comprises 14 residues. The CDR3 loop is CASSVRDGFAEQYF.

The V and J genes are TRBV3-1 and TRBJ2-7; TCRdb outputs TRBD1, but without DNA this stays unchecked. This CDR3 comprises 14 residues. From germline, CDR1 is LGHDT and CDR2 YNNKEL (reference sequence). The CDR3 reads CASSSPVGLYEQYF.